Shown below are 28 T cell receptor beta chains from a single sample sequenced in a study of T-cell reconstitution after alpha-beta-depleted transplantation in children. It was with unique molecular identifiers that the TCRbeta library was prepared. Each CDR3 protein gets one entry after TCRdb re-called the PCR reads with MiXCR. This repertoire shows under 350,000 distinct CDR3 sequences, 9.9% found once; its top ten account for 10%. This specimen consisted of PBMCs from the stem cell graft donor, obtained from the stem cell graft. Source of these receptors: a human donor who donated a stem cell graft to a child with SCID.

This clonotype was detected a few times. This CDR3 reads CAAGGLTEAFF. The CDR3 nucleotides are TGTGCAGCCGGGGGGCTCACTGAAGCTTTCTTT. This chain links TRBV7-9 with TRBJ1-1, with a tentative D call TRBD1 (6 bases). The CDR3 sequence is 11 residues long. Germline CDR1 is SEHNR and CDR2 is FQNEAQ (reference sequence). The entire variable domain, with the rest obtained from reference TRBV7-9 and TRBJ1-1, is as follows: DTGVSQNPRHKITKRGQNVTFRCDPISEHNRLYWYRQTLGQGPEFLTYFQNEAQLEKSRLLSDRFSAERPKGSFSTLEIQRTEQGDSAMYLCAAGGLTEAFFGQGTRLTVV.

This clonotype was counted only a few times. The V gene is TRBV5-1, the J gene TRBJ2-3, with D possibly matching TRBD2 (6 bases). V was shortened by 0 bases and J by 6 bases, with 11 bases between the two germline ends. The germline CDR1 and CDR2 sequences are SGHRS and YFSETQ. This CDR3 has 14 amino acids. The CDR3 sequence: CASSLGASADTQYF. Here the CDR3 DNA reads TGCGCCAGCAGCTTGGGGGCTAGCGCGGATACGCAGTATTTT.

This clonotype was detected ten times or more. V gene TRBV15 combines with J gene TRBJ2-5; 8 bases match TRBD2. The ends lost 3 bases at V and 0 bases at J; junction bases unmatched: 12. The CDR3 consists of 18 residues. CDR1 and CDR2 (germline): LNHNV, YYDKDF (reference sequence). The CDR3 region has the DNA TGTGCCACCAGCAGTGACCCCAGGCGGGGGGAATACCAAGAGACCCAGTACTTC. Protein product: CATSSDPRRGEYQETQYF.

This clonotype was seen a handful of times. The CDR3 here is CASSQEGGTRAFNEQFF. CDR3 bases: TGTGCCAGCAGCCAAGAGGGTGGGACTCGGGCGTTCAATGAGCAGTTCTTC. The rearrangement joins TRBV14 to TRBJ2-1; the D gene is possibly TRBD2 (6 bases). This CDR3 spans 17 amino acids. Per the germline V gene, CDR1 is SGHDN and CDR2 is FVKESK. With 0 bases removed from V and 6 bases from J, the gap between germline ends came to 18 bases.

This clonotype was observed a handful of times. J is TRBJ2-2 and V is TRBV20-1; D might be TRBD2 (5 bases). V shed 4 bases and J shed 1 base, with 7 bases lying between them. The CDR3 runs 13 residues. Germline assignment: CDR1 DFQATT and CDR2 SNEGSKA (reference sequence). This CDR3 is CSAIGENTGELFF. DNA of the CDR3: TGCAGTGCTATCGGGGAGAACACCGGGGAGCTGTTTTTT.

This clonotype occurred many times. V is TRBV10-1 and J is TRBJ2-5, with a weak D call TRBD2 (5 bases). Germline V gene sequence: CDR1 WNHNN, CDR2 SYGVQD (reference sequence). CDR3 length equals 14 residues. Between the trimmed V and J ends, which lost 5 bases and 2 bases, there was a span of 12 bases. The CDR3 is CASSKGGPQETQYF. Here the CDR3 DNA reads TGCGCCAGCAGTAAAGGAGGTCCTCAAGAGACCCAGTACTTC.

This clonotype was seen only a few times. The junction differs from germline at one of its ends, possibly a read error. The rearrangement uses TRBV11-2 and TRBJ1-1, with D uncertain. This CDR3 has 13 amino acids. The V gene's germline CDR1 is SGHAT and CDR2 FQNNGV. In DNA form, the CDR3 reads TGTGCCAGCAGCCCGATTCTGAACACTGAAGTTTTCTTT. This gives the protein CASSPILNTEVFF. Using reference TRBV11-2 and TRBJ1-1 for the parts outside the CDR3, the full variable domain is EAGVAQSPRYKIIEKRQSVAFWCNPISGHATLYWYQQILGQGPKLLIQFQNNGVVDDSQLPKDRFSAERLKGVDSTLKIQPAKLEDSAVYLCASSPILNTEVFFGQGTRLTVV.

The J gene is TRBJ2-7, the V gene TRBV5-1, with no clear D. The CDR3 is 13 residues long. Trimming stripped 6 bases from V and 3 bases from J, with 13 bases between. Germline V CDR1 and CDR2: SGHRS, YFSETQ. The CDR3 here is CASTSDGFYEQYF. CDR3 coding DNA: TGCGCCAGCACCTCAGACGGGTTCTACGAGCAGTACTTC.

Many counts were recorded for this clonotype. The CDR3 reads CASSPTGTAEQYF. CDR3 bases: TGTGCCAGCTCACCAACAGGGACAGCAGAGCAGTACTTC. The chain uses TRBV18 and TRBJ2-7; TRBD1 aligns across 7 bases. Germline CDR1 KGHSH, CDR2 LQKENI. The V segment lost 2 bases and the J segment 7 bases; nucleotides outside the gene matches: 5. The CDR3 length is 13 residues. Full variable domain (rest looked up from reference TRBV18 and TRBJ2-7): NAGVMQNPRHLVRRRGQEARLRCSPMKGHSHVYWYRQLPEEGLKFMVYLQKENIIDESGMPKERFSAEFPKEGPSILRIQQVVRGDSAAYFCASSPTGTAEQYFGPGTRLTVT.

This clonotype was observed a few times. Here the CDR3 DNA reads TGTGCCAGCAGCGACTCTCCGGGCCCCGCACCTGGCTACACCTTC. Amino acids: CASSDSPGPAPGYTF. This chain joins TRBV5-5 and TRBJ1-2; unclear D gene. Germline loops: CDR1 SGHKS, CDR2 YYEKEE (reference sequence). Trimming removed 4 bases at V and 7 bases at J, with 20 bases between. This CDR3 is built from 15 residues.

This clonotype was picked up many times. The V and J genes are TRBV10-1 and TRBJ1-1; no definite D call. Trimming shortened V by 1 base and J by 3 bases, and 9 bases separated the two germline ends. Germline CDR1 is WNHNN and CDR2 is SYGVQD (reference sequence). The CDR3 has 14 amino acids. CDR3 sequence: CASSEYPRDTEAFF. CDR3 in DNA: TGCGCCAGCAGTGAGTATCCCCGGGACACTGAAGCTTTCTTT.

Only a few counts were recorded for this clonotype. The chain uses TRBV29-1 and TRBJ2-1; D uncertain. The CDR3 length is 12 residues. Germline V gene lookup returns CDR1 SQVTM and CDR2 ANQGSEA. V was pared by 4 bases and J by 6 bases, with 10 bases between. Written as DNA, the CDR3 is TGCAGCGTTGTCACCCAAGTCAATGAGCAGTTCTTC. Its translation: CSVVTQVNEQFF.

The table lists this clonotype with many counts. The gene calls are TRBV6-5 and TRBJ1-2; D uncertain. Trimming removed 2 bases from V and 6 bases from J, with 10 bases in between. In germline, CDR1 is MNHEY, CDR2 SVGAGI. The CDR3 spans 13 residues. For the CDR3, the DNA is TGTGCCAGCAGTTACGACACCCTTAATGGCTACACCTTC. It specifies CASSYDTLNGYTF.

This clonotype turned up a few times. The chain has TRBV7-2 and TRBJ2-5; D is perhaps TRBD1 (6 bases). The CDR3 has 16 amino acids. Germline V gene lookup returns CDR1 SGHTA and CDR2 FQGNSA. V was cut by 4 bases and J by 0 bases, with 15 bases left in between. The CDR3 protein is CASSSAGRGYQETQYF. The DNA of the CDR3 is TGTGCCAGCAGCTCGGCCGGCAGGGGATACCAAGAGACCCAGTACTTC. The variable domain in full, completed from reference TRBV7-2 and TRBJ2-5, reads GAGVSQSPSNKVTEKGKDVELRCDPISGHTALYWYRQSLGQGLEFLIYFQGNSAPDKSGLPSDRFSAERTGGSVSTLTIQRTQQEDSAVYLCASSSAGRGYQETQYFGPGTRLLVL.

In the case of this clonotype: This CDR3 fails to terminate in the conserved phenylalanine or tryptophan, so it likely reflects a read error. The V and J genes are TRBV9 and TRBJ2-7; 7 bases match TRBD2. Trimming at V came to 0 bases and at J to 5 bases, leaving 11 bases not matched to a gene. Per germline, CDR1 SGDLS and CDR2 YYNGEE. This CDR3 is built from 16 residues. CDR3 in DNA: TGTGCCAGCAGCGTAGTCCCCGGGGGGACTCTACACGAGCAGTACTTA. Its protein is CASSVVPGGTLHEQYL.

This clonotype was seen only a few times. The rearrangement joins TRBV6-1 to TRBJ1-2; TRBD1 aligns across 8 bases. The CDR3 contains 14 residues. The junction had 7 bases not matched to a gene; V was cut back by 5 bases and J by 5 bases. CDR1 is MNHNS, CDR2 SASEGT, per germline. CDR3 DNA sequence: TGTGCCAGCAGTAAACCGGGACAGGTATATGGCTACACCTTC. It is translated as CASSKPGQVYGYTF.

This chain links TRBV5-8 with TRBJ1-5, with D unclear. Germline lookup yields CDR1 SGHTS and CDR2 YDEGEE. Trimming took off 2 bases at V and 8 bases at J, with 8 bases between the two ends. This CDR3 spans 12 amino acids. The CDR3 protein is CASSFKSEPQHF. The CDR3 nucleotides are TGTGCCAGCAGCTTCAAGTCCGAGCCCCAGCATTTT. Complete variable domain (other parts from reference TRBV5-8 and TRBJ1-5): EAGVTQSPTHLIKTRGQQATLRCSPISGHTSVYWYQQALGLGLQFLLWYDEGEERNRGNFPPRFSGRQFPNYSSELNVNALELEDSALYLCASSFKSEPQHFGDGTRLSIL.

Only a few counts were recorded for this clonotype. J is TRBJ1-6 and V is TRBV3-1; D uncertain. The germline V gene encodes CDR1 LGHDT and CDR2 YNNKEL (reference sequence). The CDR3 sequence is 14 residues long. Between the trimmed V and J ends, which lost 3 bases and 3 bases, there was a span of 6 bases. DNA of the CDR3: TGTGCCAGCAGCCAGCAGAGCTATAATTCACCCCTCCACTTT. Its translation: CASSQQSYNSPLHF.

This clonotype appeared many times. The rearrangement links TRBV10-3 to TRBJ1-4, with unresolved D. CDR3 length: 15 amino acids. Per germline, CDR1 ENHRY and CDR2 SYGVKD. Trimming pared 0 bases from V and 5 bases from J, leaving 10 bases between. The CDR3 loop is CAISESGAPNEKLFF. The CDR3 coding sequence is TGTGCCATCAGTGAGTCGGGAGCCCCCAATGAAAAACTGTTTTTT.

The table lists this clonotype with a few counts. The J gene is TRBJ2-1, the V gene TRBV5-5; 10 positions agree with TRBD2. The CDR3 is 18 amino acids. J gave up 8 bases and V 2 bases, and 16 bases lay outside the gene matches. CDR1 is SGHKS, CDR2 YYEKEE, per germline (reference sequence). CDR3 in amino acids: CASSLLSGGITSGDEQFF. For the CDR3, the DNA is TGTGCCAGCAGCTTACTTAGCGGGGGGATTACGTCGGGCGATGAGCAGTTCTTC.

This clonotype has just a few counts. This chain uses TRBV14 with TRBJ1-4; no reliable D call. V was trimmed by 0 bases and J by 5 bases, leaving 10 bases between them. Germline V gene lookup returns CDR1 SGHDN and CDR2 FVKESK. The CDR3 is 15 residues long. The CDR3 region is CASSQEGRWNEKLFF. The CDR3 coding sequence is TGTGCCAGCAGCCAAGAAGGACGGTGGAATGAAAAACTGTTTTTT.

The chain carries TRBV6-5 and TRBJ1-4; D possibly corresponds to TRBD1 (6 bases). This CDR3 is 14 amino acids long. Trimming took off 11 bases at V and 8 bases at J, with 21 bases between the two ends. In germline, CDR1 is MNHEY, CDR2 SVGAGI. Written as DNA, the CDR3 is TGTGCCTCAAAGGAGACAGGACCTCGGGAAAAACTGTTTTTT. This gives the protein CASKETGPREKLFF.

The V gene is TRBV5-4, the J gene TRBJ2-1, with 7 bases aligning to TRBD1. CDR1 and CDR2 (germline): SGHNT, YYREEE (reference sequence). The length of the CDR3 is 19 residues. Trimming removed 0 bases from V and 0 bases from J; junction bases left unmatched: 12. In nucleotides, the CDR3 is TGTGCCAGCAGCTTGGTTCGGACAGGCGTCCTCCACTCCTACAATGAGCAGTTCTTC. Protein product: CASSLVRTGVLHSYNEQFF.

The chain is built from TRBV5-1 and TRBJ2-7; 8 bases line up with TRBD1. V was clipped by 6 bases and J by 0 bases; unmatched bases: 5. The CDR3 is 14 residues long. Per germline, CDR1 SGHRS and CDR2 YFSETQ. As DNA, the CDR3 is TGCGCCAGCACCTGGGACAGGAGCTCCTACGAGCAGTACTTC. The encoded protein is CASTWDRSSYEQYF.

The V call is TRBV6-1, the J call TRBJ1-2, with TRBD1 identical over 10 bases. Germline CDR1 MNHNS, CDR2 SASEGT. The CDR3 totals 15 residues. After removal of 2 bases from V and 3 bases from J, the junction contained 3 bases not matched to a gene. CDR3 region: CASSEIGTGDYGYTF. CDR3 bases: TGTGCCAGCAGTGAAATCGGGACAGGGGACTATGGCTACACCTTC.

The CDR3 protein is CASSLAPYGYTF. The DNA for the CDR3 is TGTGCCAGCAGCTTGGCCCCCTATGGCTACACCTTC. This chain connects TRBV5-4 to TRBJ1-2; no clear D. The V gene lost 0 bases and the J gene lost 4 bases, with 4 bases spanning the gap. CDR3 length: 12 residues. Germline V lookup: CDR1 SGHNT, CDR2 YYREEE (reference sequence).

This clonotype was detected only a few times. One junction end does not reproduce the germline sequence, and a read error may be involved. The J gene is TRBJ1-1, the V gene TRBV7-3, with TRBD1 matching 8 bases. This CDR3 spans 14 amino acids. Germline-derived CDR1 and CDR2 are SGHTA and FQGTGA. The CDR3 is CASSITGGVTEAFF. In DNA, the CDR3 is TGTGCCAGCAGCATAACAGGGGGAGTCACTGAAGCTTTCTTT.

V and J are TRBV7-8 and TRBJ1-1, with D hard to call. The CDR3 contains 15 residues. CDR1 and CDR2 (germline): SGHVS, FQNEAQ. Trimming removed 1 base at V and 1 base at J, with 10 bases between. The CDR3: CASSLEPGPNTEAFF. Written as DNA, the CDR3 is TGTGCCAGCAGCTTAGAACCAGGACCGAACACTGAAGCTTTCTTT.